The 5 T cell receptor beta chains reported below all come from one sample, sequenced in a study of T-cell memory formation after mild COVID-19. TCRdb recomputed calls from the 5' RACE reads with MiXCR, one row per CDR3 protein. The repertoire holds around 340,000 distinct CDR3 sequences, with about 21% as singletons. The sample comprised PBMCs or a T cell subset sorted from them (not recorded which). All receptors derive from an adult woman who had mild COVID-19 (a few samples of this study predate the infection). Cell type and time point are not known.

This clonotype was counted a few times. The chain links TRBV6-2 or TRBV6-3 to TRBJ2-5; 10 nucleotides align to TRBD2. V lost 6 bases, J lost 2 bases, and 6 bases stayed unmatched. CDR3 length: 15 residues. In germline, CDR1 is MNHEY, CDR2 SVGEGT. The CDR3 DNA reads TGTGCCAGCAGCCGGACTAGCGGCGAACAAGAGACCCAGTACTTC. Its protein is CASSRTSGEQETQYF.

Regarding this clonotype: At one of its ends the junction is not consistent with the germline gene, which may arise from a read error. V and J are TRBV6-1 and TRBJ2-7; no clear D. Germline CDR1 MNHNS, CDR2 SASEGT. The CDR3 is made up of 13 amino acids. CDR3 loop: CASLAGPSHEQYF. The CDR3 nucleotides are TGTGCCAGCCTTGCAGGACCCTCCCACGAGCAGTACTTC.

This clonotype came up many times. The junction does not match germline at one end; this may be a read error. V usage is TRBV5-1 and J usage is TRBJ2-3, with 7 nucleotides matching TRBD1. CDR1 is SGHRS and CDR2 is YFSETQ in the germline V gene. This CDR3 spans 15 amino acids. CDR3 protein: CASSLAGGSTDTQYF. As DNA, the CDR3 is TGTGCCAGCAGCTTAGCAGGGGGTAGCACAGATACGCAGTATTTT.

The CDR3 coding sequence is TGTGCCAGCAGTTACTTACAGACGGGACCCGGGGAGCTGTTTTTT. This sequence encodes CASSYLQTGPGELFF. V gene TRBV6-2 or TRBV6-3 combines with J gene TRBJ2-2, with D perhaps TRBD1 or TRBD2 (5 bases each). The V gene's germline CDR1 is MNHEY and CDR2 SVGEGT. V was clipped by 1 base and J by 6 bases, with 12 bases between them. This CDR3 has 15 amino acids.

CDR3 DNA sequence: TGCGCCAGCAGCCAAGAGTGGGAGGGCAATCAGCCCCAGCATTTT. Protein: CASSQEWEGNQPQHF. V usage is TRBV4-1 and J usage is TRBJ1-5; D is ambiguous. The V and J ends lost 0 bases and 2 bases respectively, with 8 bases between them. Germline V gene lookup returns CDR1 MGHRA and CDR2 YSYEKL. CDR3 length: 15 amino acids.